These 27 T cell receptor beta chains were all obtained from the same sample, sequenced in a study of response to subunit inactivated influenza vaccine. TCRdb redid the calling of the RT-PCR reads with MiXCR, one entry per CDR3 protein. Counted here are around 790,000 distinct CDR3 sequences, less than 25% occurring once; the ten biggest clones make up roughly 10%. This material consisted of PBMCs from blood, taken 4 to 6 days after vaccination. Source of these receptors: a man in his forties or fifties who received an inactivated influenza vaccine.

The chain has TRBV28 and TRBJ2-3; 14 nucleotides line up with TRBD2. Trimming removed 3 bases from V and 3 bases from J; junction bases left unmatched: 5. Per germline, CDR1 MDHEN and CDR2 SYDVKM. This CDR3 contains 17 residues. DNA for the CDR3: TGTGCCAGCAGTTTTGGGGGGACTAGCGGGAGTACAGATACGCAGTATTTT. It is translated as CASSFGGTSGSTDTQYF.

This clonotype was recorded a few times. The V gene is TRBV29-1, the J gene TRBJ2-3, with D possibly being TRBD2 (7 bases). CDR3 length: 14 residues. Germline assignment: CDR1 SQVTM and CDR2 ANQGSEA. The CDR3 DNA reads TGCGCTGGGGGGGCCGACCTCTACACAGATACGCAGTATTTT. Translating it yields CAGGADLYTDTQYF.

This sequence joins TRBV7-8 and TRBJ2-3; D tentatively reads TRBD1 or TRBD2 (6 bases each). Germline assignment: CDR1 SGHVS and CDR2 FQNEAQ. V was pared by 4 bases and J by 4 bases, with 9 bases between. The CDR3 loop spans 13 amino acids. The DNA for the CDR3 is TGTGCCAGCAGCTCCCGGGGGCCAGATACGCAGTATTTT. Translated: CASSSRGPDTQYF.

CDR3 in DNA: TGTGCCAGCAGTTTATCTGTGATGGGCTCGGGTGAGCAGTTCTTC. As protein: CASSLSVMGSGEQFF. The chain is built from TRBV27 and TRBJ2-1; the D is unclear. Germline CDR1 is MNHEY and CDR2 is SMNVEV (reference sequence). The CDR3 extends over 15 amino acids. V was shortened by 0 bases and J by 9 bases, with 15 bases between the two germline ends.

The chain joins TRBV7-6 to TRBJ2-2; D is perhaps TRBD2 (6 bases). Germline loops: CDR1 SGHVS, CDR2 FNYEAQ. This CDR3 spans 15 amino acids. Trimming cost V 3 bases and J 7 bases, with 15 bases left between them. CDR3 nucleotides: TGTGCCAGCAGCTTTTGGACTACAGGTGGCGGGGAGCTGTTTTTT. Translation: CASSFWTTGGGELFF.

The CDR3 spells CSASPRLVTSTDTQYF. In DNA, the CDR3 is TGCAGTGCTAGCCCCCGACTAGTGACTAGCACAGATACGCAGTATTTT. V usage is TRBV20-1 and J usage is TRBJ2-3, with a possible D match to TRBD2 (6 bases). The CDR3 has 16 amino acids. CDR1 DFQATT and CDR2 SNEGSKA come from the germline V gene (reference sequence). Trimming took off 3 bases at V and 0 bases at J, with 16 bases between the two ends.

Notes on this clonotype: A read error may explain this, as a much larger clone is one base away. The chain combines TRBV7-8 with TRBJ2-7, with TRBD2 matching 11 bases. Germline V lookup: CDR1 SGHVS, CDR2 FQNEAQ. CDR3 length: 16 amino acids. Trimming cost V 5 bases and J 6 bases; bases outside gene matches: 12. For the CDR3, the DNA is TGTGCCAGCAGCCCGCGACTAGCGGGGAACCACTTCGAGCAGTACTTC. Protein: CASSPRLAGNHFEQYF.

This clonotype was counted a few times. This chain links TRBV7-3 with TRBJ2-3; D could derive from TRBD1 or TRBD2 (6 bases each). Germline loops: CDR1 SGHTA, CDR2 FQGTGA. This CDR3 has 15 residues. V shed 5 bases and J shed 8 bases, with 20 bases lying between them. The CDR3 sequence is CASSPGQPGGFTQYF. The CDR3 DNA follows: TGTGCCAGCAGCCCAGGACAGCCAGGAGGGTTTACGCAGTATTTT.

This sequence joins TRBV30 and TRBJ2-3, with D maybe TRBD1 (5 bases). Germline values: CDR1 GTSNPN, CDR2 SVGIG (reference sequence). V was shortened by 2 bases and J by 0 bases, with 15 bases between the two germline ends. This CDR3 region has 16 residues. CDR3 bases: TGTGCCTGGAGTTCGACAGCACTTTCAAGCACAGATACGCAGTATTTT. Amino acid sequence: CAWSSTALSSTDTQYF. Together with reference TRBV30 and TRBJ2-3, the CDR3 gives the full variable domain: SQTIHQWPATLVQPVGSPLSLECTVEGTSNPNLYWYRQAAGRGLQLLFYSVGIGQISSEVPQNLSASRPQDRQFILSSKKLLLSDSGFYLCAWSSTALSSTDTQYFGPGTRLTVL.

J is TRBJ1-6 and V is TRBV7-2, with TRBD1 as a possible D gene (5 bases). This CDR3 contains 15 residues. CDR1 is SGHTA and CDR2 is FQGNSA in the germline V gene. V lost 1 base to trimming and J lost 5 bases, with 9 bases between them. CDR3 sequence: CASSLGGPNNSPLHF. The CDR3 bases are TGTGCCAGCAGCTTAGGGGGCCCGAATAATTCACCCCTCCACTTT.

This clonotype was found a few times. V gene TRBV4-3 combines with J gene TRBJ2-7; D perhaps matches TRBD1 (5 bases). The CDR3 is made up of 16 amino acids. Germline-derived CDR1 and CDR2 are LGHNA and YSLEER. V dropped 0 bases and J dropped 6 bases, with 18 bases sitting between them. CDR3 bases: TGCGCCAGCAGCCAAGAGGGATGGGGCCATCCCTCCGAGCAGTACTTC. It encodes CASSQEGWGHPSEQYF.

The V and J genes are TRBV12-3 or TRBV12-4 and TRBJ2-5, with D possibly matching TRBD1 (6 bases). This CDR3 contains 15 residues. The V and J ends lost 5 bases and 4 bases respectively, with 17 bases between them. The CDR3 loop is CASSAPGVSGETQYF. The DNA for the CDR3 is TGTGCCAGCAGTGCCCCAGGGGTGTCAGGAGAGACCCAGTACTTC.

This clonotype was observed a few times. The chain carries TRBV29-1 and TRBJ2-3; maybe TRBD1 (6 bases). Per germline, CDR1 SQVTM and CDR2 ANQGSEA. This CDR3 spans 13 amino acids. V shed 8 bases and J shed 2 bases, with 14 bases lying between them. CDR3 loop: CSFGQTNTDTQYF. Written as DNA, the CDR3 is TGCAGCTTTGGACAGACTAACACAGATACGCAGTATTTT.

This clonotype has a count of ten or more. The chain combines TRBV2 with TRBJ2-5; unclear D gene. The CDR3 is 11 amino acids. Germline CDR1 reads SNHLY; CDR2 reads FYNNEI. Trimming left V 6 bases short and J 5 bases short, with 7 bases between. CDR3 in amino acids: CASSVVETQYF. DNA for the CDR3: TGTGCCAGCAGCGTAGTGGAGACCCAGTACTTC.

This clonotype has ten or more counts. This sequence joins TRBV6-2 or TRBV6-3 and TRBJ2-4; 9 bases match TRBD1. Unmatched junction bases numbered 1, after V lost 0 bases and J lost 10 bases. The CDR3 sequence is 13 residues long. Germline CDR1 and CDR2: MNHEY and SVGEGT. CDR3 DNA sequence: TGTGCCAGCAGTTACTCGGGACAGGGTATTCAGTACTTC. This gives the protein CASSYSGQGIQYF.

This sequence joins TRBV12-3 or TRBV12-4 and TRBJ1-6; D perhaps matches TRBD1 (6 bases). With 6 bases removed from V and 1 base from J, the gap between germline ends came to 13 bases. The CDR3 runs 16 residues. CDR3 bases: TGTGCCAGCAGAACAGGGCATAGTTCCTATAATTCACCCCTCCACTTT. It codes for CASRTGHSSYNSPLHF.

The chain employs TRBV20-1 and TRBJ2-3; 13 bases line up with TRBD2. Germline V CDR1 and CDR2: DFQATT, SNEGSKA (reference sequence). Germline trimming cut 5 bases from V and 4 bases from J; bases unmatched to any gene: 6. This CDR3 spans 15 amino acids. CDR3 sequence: CSAPGTSGISDTQYF. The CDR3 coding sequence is TGCAGTGCTCCCGGGACTAGCGGGATTTCAGATACGCAGTATTTT.

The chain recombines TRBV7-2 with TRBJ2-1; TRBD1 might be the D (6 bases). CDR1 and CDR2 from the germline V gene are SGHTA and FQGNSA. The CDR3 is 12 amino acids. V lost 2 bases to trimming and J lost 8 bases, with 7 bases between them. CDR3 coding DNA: TGTGCCAGCAGCTTAACAGGGCATGAGCAGTTCTTC. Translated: CASSLTGHEQFF.

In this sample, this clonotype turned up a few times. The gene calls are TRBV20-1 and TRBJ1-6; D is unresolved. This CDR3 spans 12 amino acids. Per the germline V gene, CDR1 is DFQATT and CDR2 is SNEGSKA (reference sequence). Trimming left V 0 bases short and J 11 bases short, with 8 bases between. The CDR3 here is CSARDLDPPLHF. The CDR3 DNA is TGCAGTGCTAGAGATTTGGATCCACCCCTCCACTTT.

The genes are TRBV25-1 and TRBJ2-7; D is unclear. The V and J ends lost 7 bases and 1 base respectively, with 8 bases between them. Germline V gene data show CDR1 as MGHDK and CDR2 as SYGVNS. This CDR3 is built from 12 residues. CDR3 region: CASTGSSYEQYF. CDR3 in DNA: TGTGCCAGCACCGGATCGTCCTACGAGCAGTACTTC.

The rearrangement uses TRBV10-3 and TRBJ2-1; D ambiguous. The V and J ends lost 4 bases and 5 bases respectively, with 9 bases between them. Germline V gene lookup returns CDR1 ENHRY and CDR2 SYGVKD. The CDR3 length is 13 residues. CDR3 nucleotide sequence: TGTGCCATCAGTGTAGGCCGAGACAATGAGCAGTTCTTC. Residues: CAISVGRDNEQFF.

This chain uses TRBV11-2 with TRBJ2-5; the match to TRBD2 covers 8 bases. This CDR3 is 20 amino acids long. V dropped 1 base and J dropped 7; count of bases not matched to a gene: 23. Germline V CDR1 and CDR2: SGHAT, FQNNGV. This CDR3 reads CASSLVPSGLVALQRRTQYF. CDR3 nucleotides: TGTGCCAGCAGCTTAGTTCCCTCGGGACTAGTGGCCCTACAACGTCGGACCCAGTACTTC. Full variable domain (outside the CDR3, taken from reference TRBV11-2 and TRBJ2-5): EAGVAQSPRYKIIEKRQSVAFWCNPISGHATLYWYQQILGQGPKLLIQFQNNGVVDDSQLPKDRFSAERLKGVDSTLKIQPAKLEDSAVYLCASSLVPSGLVALQRRTQYFGPGTRLLVL.

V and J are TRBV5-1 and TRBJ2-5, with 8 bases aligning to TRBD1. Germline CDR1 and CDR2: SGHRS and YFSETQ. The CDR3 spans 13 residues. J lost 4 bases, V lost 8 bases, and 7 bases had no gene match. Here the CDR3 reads CASTQGVGETQYF. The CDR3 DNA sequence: TGCGCCAGTACACAGGGGGTTGGAGAGACCCAGTACTTC.

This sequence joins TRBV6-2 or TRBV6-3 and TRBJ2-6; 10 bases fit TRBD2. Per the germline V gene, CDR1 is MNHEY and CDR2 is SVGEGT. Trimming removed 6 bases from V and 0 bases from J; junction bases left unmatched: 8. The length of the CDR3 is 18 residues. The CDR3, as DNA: TGTGCCAGCAGAGACGTACTAGCGGGGAACTCTGGGGCCAACGTCCTGACTTTC. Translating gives CASRDVLAGNSGANVLTF.

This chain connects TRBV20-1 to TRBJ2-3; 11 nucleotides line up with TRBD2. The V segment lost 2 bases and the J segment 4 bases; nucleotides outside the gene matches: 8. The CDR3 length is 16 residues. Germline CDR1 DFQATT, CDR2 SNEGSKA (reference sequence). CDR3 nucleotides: TGCAGTGCTAGACCAGCTAGCGGGGGGTTCCCAGATACGCAGTATTTT. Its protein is CSARPASGGFPDTQYF.

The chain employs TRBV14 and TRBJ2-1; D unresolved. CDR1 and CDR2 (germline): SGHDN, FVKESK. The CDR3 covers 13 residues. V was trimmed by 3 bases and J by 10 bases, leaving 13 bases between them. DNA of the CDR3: TGTGCCAGCAGCCAGTTGTCTGGAAGGGAGCAGTTCTTC. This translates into CASSQLSGREQFF.

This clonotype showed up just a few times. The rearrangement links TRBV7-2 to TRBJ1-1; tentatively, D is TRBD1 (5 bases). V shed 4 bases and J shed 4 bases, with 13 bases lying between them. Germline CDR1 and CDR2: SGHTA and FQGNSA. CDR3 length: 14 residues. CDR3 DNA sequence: TGTGCCAGCAGCTCATTGGGGGGATCCACTGAAGCTTTCTTT. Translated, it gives CASSSLGGSTEAFF.